These 30 T cell receptor beta chains originate from one sample sequenced in a study of molecular identifiers for immune sequencing clone quantification. TCRdb ran MiXCR on the PCR reads and lists one entry per CDR3 protein. This sample has under 600,000 distinct CDR3 sequences, with over 20% found just once. Source material: naive CD8+ T cells from blood, with Jurkat cell RNA spiked in. Subset indicated: FACS-sorted CD8+CD4-CCR7+CD45RA+ naive T cells. Every receptor here comes from a human donor in good health. Some libraries in this study had Jurkat cell RNA spiked in.

V is TRBV4-1 and J is TRBJ2-3, with 11 bases fitting TRBD2. Germline assignment: CDR1 MGHRA and CDR2 YSYEKL. The CDR3 length is 16 residues. Trimming at V came to 0 bases and at J to 6 bases, leaving 5 bases not matched to a gene. The CDR3 loop is CASSQESSGGADTQYF. CDR3 in DNA: TGCGCCAGCAGCCAAGAGAGTAGCGGGGGGGCGGATACGCAGTATTTT.

This clonotype came up many times. J is TRBJ2-7 and V is TRBV27; a possible D gene is TRBD2 (6 bases). In germline, CDR1 is MNHEY, CDR2 SMNVEV (reference sequence). Between the trimmed V and J ends, which lost 4 bases and 7 bases, there was a span of 17 bases. There are 14 residues in the CDR3. The CDR3 DNA sequence: TGTGCCAGCAGTTGGGGGACTGACTATAGGGAGCAGTACTTC. Its translation is CASSWGTDYREQYF.

This clonotype has ten or more counts. The chain uses TRBV6-6 and TRBJ2-3; D might be TRBD1 (6 bases). CDR3 length: 13 amino acids. Trimming stripped 5 bases from V and 2 bases from J, with 8 bases between. Germline loops: CDR1 MNHNY, CDR2 SVGAGI (reference sequence). The CDR3 DNA follows: TGTGCCAGCAGTCCAGGGGACACAGATACGCAGTATTTT. Translated: CASSPGDTDTQYF.

The chain couples TRBV20-1 to TRBJ2-7, with 7 bases identical to TRBD2. Germline assignment: CDR1 DFQATT and CDR2 SNEGSKA (reference sequence). The CDR3 spans 15 residues. V shed 6 bases and J 6 bases; nucleotides not matched to a gene: 17. The CDR3 DNA reads as TGCAGTGCCCGTAACTGGGCTAGCGGAAATGGCGAGCAGTACTTC. It codes for CSARNWASGNGEQYF.

The sample holds a few counts of this clonotype. The chain carries TRBV19 and TRBJ2-3, with TRBD2 matching over 8 bases. Losses at the gene ends were 6 bases for V and 1 base for J; bases not matched to a gene: 15. The CDR3 runs 18 residues. Germline assignment: CDR1 LNHDA and CDR2 SQIVND (reference sequence). DNA of the CDR3: TGTGCCAGTAGCCCGACTAGCGTGGGCCCCTGGGGCACAGATACGCAGTATTTT. Residues: CASSPTSVGPWGTDTQYF.

This clonotype was found many times. This rearrangement joins TRBV12-3 or TRBV12-4 to TRBJ2-7; 7 bases line up with TRBD1. The trim removed 4 bases at V and 6 bases at J, leaving 3 bases unmatched. The CDR3 is made up of 12 amino acids. The CDR3 loop reads CASSSTGVEQYF. CDR3 coding DNA: TGTGCCAGCAGTTCCACAGGGGTCGAGCAGTACTTC.

This clonotype was seen ten or more times. The CDR3 coding sequence is TGTGCCAGCAGTTACTCCGAAGCGGGGGGTTACGAGCAGTACTTC. Translating it yields CASSYSEAGGYEQYF. The gene calls are TRBV6-5 and TRBJ2-7, with TRBD2 matching over 9 bases. CDR3 length: 15 residues. V gave up 0 bases and J gave up 4 bases; unmatched junction bases: 4. Germline loops: CDR1 MNHEY, CDR2 SVGAGI.

For this clonotype: This sequence may be a read error, since a much larger clone differs from it by one base. The chain combines TRBV6-2 or TRBV6-3 with TRBJ1-2; D perhaps matches TRBD1 (5 bases). The germline CDR1 and CDR2 sequences are MNHEY and SVGEGT. This CDR3 spans 15 amino acids. The CDR3, as DNA: TGTGCCAGCAGTTACGAGCAGGGATTCCGATATGGCTGCACCTTC. Encoded protein: CASSYEQGFRYGCTF.

Turning to this clonotype: A much larger clone is a single base away; this may be a read error. V is TRBV9 and J is TRBJ2-6, with a tentative D call TRBD1 (5 bases). The CDR3 extends over 15 amino acids. CDR1 and CDR2 from the germline V gene are SGDLS and YYNGEE. CDR3 DNA sequence: TGTGCCGGCAGCGTAAGCAGGGCTGGGGCCAACGTCCTGACTTTC. It translates to CAGSVSRAGANVLTF.

Concerning this clonotype itself: This may arise from a read error, as a much more abundant clone is one base away. As DNA, the CDR3 is TGCGCCAGCAGCCAAGACGGGGGTCGGGACACTGAAGCTTCCTTT. This codes for CASSQDGGRDTEASF. V and J are TRBV4-3 and TRBJ1-1; maybe TRBD1 (6 bases). Germline assignment: CDR1 LGHNA and CDR2 YSLEER. The CDR3 spans 15 residues.

This clonotype was counted between two and nine times. This chain connects TRBV6-1 to TRBJ1-4; D may be TRBD1 (6 bases). Trimming shortened V by 7 bases and J by 11 bases, and 17 bases separated the two germline ends. The length of the CDR3 is 13 residues. CDR1 and CDR2 from the germline V gene are MNHNS and SASEGT. The CDR3 spells CASTTTGAGKLFF. CDR3 DNA: TGTGCCAGCACCACGACAGGTGCCGGGAAACTGTTTTTT.

The chain combines TRBV20-1 with TRBJ1-1, with D hard to call. This CDR3 region has 11 residues. Trimming took 4 bases from V and 5 from J, leaving 8 bases between them. Germline loops: CDR1 DFQATT, CDR2 SNEGSKA (reference sequence). Here the CDR3 reads CSAIWGTEAFF. The CDR3, as DNA: TGCAGTGCTATTTGGGGAACTGAAGCTTTCTTT.

With regard to this clonotype: A much larger clone differs from this one at a single base, so this may be a read error. Here the CDR3 omits its conserved ending phenylalanine or tryptophan, so a read error is the likely source. The rearrangement uses TRBV29-1 and TRBJ2-2; D ambiguous. Trimming stripped 6 bases from V and 6 bases from J, with 11 bases between. Germline assignment: CDR1 SQVTM and CDR2 ANQGSEA. The CDR3 length is 12 residues. CDR3 nucleotide sequence: TGCAGCGTCGGACGGAGCTCCGGGGAGCTGTTTCTT. It codes for CSVGRSSGELFL.

Concerning this clonotype: Compared with germline, one end of the junction differs, possibly owing to a read error. The chain is built from TRBV7-2 and TRBJ2-7; D may correspond to TRBD1 or TRBD2 (5 bases each). The CDR3 consists of 15 residues. Germline CDR1 and CDR2: SGHTA and FQGNSA. CDR3 bases: TGCGCCAGCGGCTCCCGGGGCTCAAACCCCTACGAGCAGTACTTC. This sequence encodes CASGSRGSNPYEQYF. The entire variable domain, with the rest obtained from reference TRBV7-2 and TRBJ2-7, is as follows: GAGVSQSPSNKVTEKGKDVELRCDPISGHTALYWYRQSLGQGLEFLIYFQGNSAPDKSGLPSDRFSAERTGGSVSTLTIQRTQQEDSAVYLCASGSRGSNPYEQYFGPGTRLTVT.

This clonotype has just a few counts. The V gene is TRBV28, the J gene TRBJ2-3; weak D call: TRBD2 (6 bases). CDR1 MDHEN and CDR2 SYDVKM come from the germline V gene. Trimming removed 3 bases from V and 2 bases from J, with 12 bases in between. This CDR3 is 15 amino acids long. The CDR3 spells CASSLGGPYTDTQYF. The CDR3 DNA sequence: TGTGCCAGCAGTTTGGGAGGTCCCTACACAGATACGCAGTATTTT.

This clonotype was found a few times. CDR3 sequence reads: CATSLGLAGVSGANVLTF. In nucleotides, the CDR3 is TGTGCCACCAGCCTGGGACTAGCGGGAGTTTCTGGGGCCAACGTCCTGACTTTC. V and J are TRBV15 and TRBJ2-6; 14 nucleotides align to TRBD2. The J segment lost 1 base and the V segment lost 5 bases, leaving 4 bases of the junction unmatched. CDR3 size: 18 residues. The V gene's germline CDR1 is LNHNV and CDR2 YYDKDF (reference sequence). Variable domain in full (rest from reference TRBV15 and TRBJ2-6): DAMVIQNPRYQVTQFGKPVTLSCSQTLNHNVMYWYQQKSSQAPKLLFHYYDKDFNNEADTPDNFQSRRPNTSFCFLDIRSPGLGDTAMYLCATSLGLAGVSGANVLTFGAGSRLTVL.

This clonotype has ten or more counts. This sequence joins TRBV25-1 and TRBJ2-7; D call uncertain. CDR3 length equals 12 residues. Germline-derived CDR1 and CDR2 are MGHDK and SYGVNS. The V gene lost 4 bases and the J gene lost 6 bases, with 10 bases spanning the gap. The CDR3: CASSGPGFEQYF. In nucleotides, the CDR3 is TGTGCCAGCAGTGGCCCCGGGTTCGAGCAGTACTTC.

This clonotype showed up many times. J is TRBJ1-1 and V is TRBV6-6; 9 nucleotides align to TRBD1. Germline V gene sequence: CDR1 MNHNY, CDR2 SVGAGI (reference sequence). The CDR3 has 15 residues. The trim removed 6 bases at V and 4 bases at J, leaving 9 bases unmatched. As DNA, the CDR3 is TGTGCCAGCAGACAGGGGGCCCTCTCGGTCACTGAAGCTTTCTTT. Translation: CASRQGALSVTEAFF.

A word on this clonotype: An end of the junction does not agree with germline; a read error may underlie this. The chain uses TRBV19 and TRBJ1-5; D unclear. This CDR3 region has 15 residues. Germline CDR1 reads LNHDA; CDR2 reads SQIVND (reference sequence). The CDR3 region has the DNA TGTGTCAGTAGCTCATACGTGGGTCGCAATCAGCCCCAGCATTTT. This translates into CVSSSYVGRNQPQHF.

J is TRBJ1-1 and V is TRBV19, with a tentative D call TRBD1 (5 bases). The CDR3 sequence is 12 residues long. CDR1 and CDR2 (germline): LNHDA, SQIVND (reference sequence). Trimming took 6 bases from V and 7 from J, leaving 12 bases between them. Written as DNA, the CDR3 is TGTGCCAGTAGCGGGACGGGCAGTGAAGCTTTCTTT. Protein: CASSGTGSEAFF.

V is TRBV2 and J is TRBJ2-7; D unresolved. The V end lost 3 bases, the J end lost 1 base, and 7 bases lay between the germline ends. Germline values: CDR1 SNHLY, CDR2 FYNNEI. The CDR3 spans 13 residues. As DNA, the CDR3 is TGTGCCAGCAGTGAGCCCGAATCCTACGAGCAGTACTTC. Protein sequence: CASSEPESYEQYF. The complete variable domain, with remaining parts taken from reference TRBV2 and TRBJ2-7, reads EPEVTQTPSHQVTQMGQEVILRCVPISNHLYFYWYRQILGQKVEFLVSFYNNEISEKSEIFDDQFSVERPDGSNFTLKIRSTKLEDSAMYFCASSEPESYEQYFGPGTRLTVT.

In its sample, this clonotype was seen many times. The chain links TRBV7-9 to TRBJ2-7, with 7 nucleotides matching TRBD1. The ends lost 0 bases at V and 3 bases at J; junction bases unmatched: 8. The germline V gene has CDR1 SEHNR and CDR2 FQNEAQ (reference sequence). The CDR3 runs to 16 residues. CDR3 loop: CASSLAPTGDRYEQYF. Here the CDR3 DNA reads TGTGCCAGCAGCTTAGCGCCCACAGGGGACCGCTACGAGCAGTACTTC.

In this sample, this clonotype turned up a few times. The chain joins TRBV7-6 to TRBJ2-2, with D perhaps matching TRBD2 (6 bases). Trimming stripped 5 bases from V and 3 bases from J, with 19 bases between. Germline values: CDR1 SGHVS, CDR2 FNYEAQ. The CDR3 sequence is 17 residues long. The CDR3 DNA reads TGTGCCAGCAGCCCCAAGACGCGGGGCGCGGACACCGGGGAGCTGTTTTTT. Encoded protein: CASSPKTRGADTGELFF.

Concerning this clonotype: The junction departs from germline at one end; a sequencing error may be responsible. V and J are TRBV28 and TRBJ1-1; 7 nucleotides align to TRBD1. The length of the CDR3 is 14 residues. Germline lookup yields CDR1 MDHEN and CDR2 SYDVKM. CDR3 in amino acids: CASSPRTGATEACF. In DNA form, the CDR3 reads TGTGCCAGCAGTCCCAGGACAGGAGCAACTGAAGCTTGCTTT.

The chain joins TRBV20-1 to TRBJ2-7; a possible D gene is TRBD1 (6 bases). CDR1 and CDR2 (germline): DFQATT, SNEGSKA (reference sequence). The length of the CDR3 is 13 residues. V lost 2 bases and J 3 bases, leaving 11 bases between the germline ends. This CDR3 is CSARQGFFYEQYF. In DNA, the CDR3 is TGCAGTGCTAGACAGGGGTTTTTCTACGAGCAGTACTTC.

This sequence joins TRBV20-1 and TRBJ2-1; 10 nucleotides align to TRBD2. Germline V lookup: CDR1 DFQATT, CDR2 SNEGSKA (reference sequence). Germline trimming cut 5 bases from V and 7 bases from J; bases unmatched to any gene: 14. This CDR3 contains 16 residues. The CDR3 region has the DNA TGCAGTGCTCATAATCTAGCTAGCGGGGGTAGTAATGAGCAGTTCTTC. The encoded protein is CSAHNLASGGSNEQFF.

This clonotype was seen a handful of times. The chain uses TRBV28 and TRBJ2-2; 7 bases fit TRBD1. V shed 6 bases and J 3 bases; nucleotides not matched to a gene: 4. Per the germline V gene, CDR1 is MDHEN and CDR2 is SYDVKM. There are 14 residues in the CDR3. CDR3 sequence (DNA): TGTGCCAGCAGGGGCAGGGGGTACACCGGGGAGCTGTTTTTT. Translation: CASRGRGYTGELFF. Variable domain in full (rest from reference TRBV28 and TRBJ2-2): DVKVTQSSRYLVKRTGEKVFLECVQDMDHENMFWYRQDPGLGLRLIYFSYDVKMKEKGDIPEGYSVSREKKERFSLILESASTNQTSMYLCASRGRGYTGELFFGEGSRLTVL.

This clonotype has a handful of counts. The rearrangement links TRBV2 to TRBJ2-3; TRBD2 agrees at 7 bases. The germline V gene encodes CDR1 SNHLY and CDR2 FYNNEI. This CDR3 region has 15 residues. Losses at the gene ends were 8 bases for V and 0 bases for J; bases not matched to a gene: 8. CDR3 in amino acids: CASLWGGYSTDTQYF. The CDR3 DNA is TGTGCCAGCCTCTGGGGGGGGTACAGCACAGATACGCAGTATTTT.

The chain couples TRBV27 to TRBJ1-1; D unresolved. Deletions cut 2 bases from V and 1 base from J, with 8 bases between. The CDR3 consists of 14 residues. The germline V gene has CDR1 MNHEY and CDR2 SMNVEV (reference sequence). CDR3: CASSLTVWNTEAFF. The CDR3, as DNA: TGTGCCAGCAGTTTAACGGTCTGGAACACTGAAGCTTTCTTT.

The chain recombines TRBV27 with TRBJ1-1; D ambiguous. This CDR3 has 14 amino acids. The V end lost 2 bases, the J end lost 6 bases, and 13 bases lay between the germline ends. Germline CDR1 and CDR2: MNHEY and SMNVEV (reference sequence). CDR3 region: CASSLGISTAEAFF. For the CDR3, the DNA is TGTGCCAGCAGTTTAGGGATATCGACGGCTGAAGCTTTCTTT.